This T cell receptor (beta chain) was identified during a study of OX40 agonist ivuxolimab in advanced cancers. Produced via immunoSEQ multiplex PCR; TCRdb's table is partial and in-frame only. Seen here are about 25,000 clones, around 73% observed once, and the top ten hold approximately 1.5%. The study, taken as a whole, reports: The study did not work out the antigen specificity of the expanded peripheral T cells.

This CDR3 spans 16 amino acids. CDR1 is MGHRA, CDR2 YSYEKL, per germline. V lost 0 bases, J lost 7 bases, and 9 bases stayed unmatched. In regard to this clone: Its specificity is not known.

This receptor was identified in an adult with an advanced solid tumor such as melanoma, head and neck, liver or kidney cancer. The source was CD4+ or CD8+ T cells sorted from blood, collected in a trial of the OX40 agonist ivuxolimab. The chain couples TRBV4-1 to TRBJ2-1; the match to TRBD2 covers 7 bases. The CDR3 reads CASSQDPGGSANEQFF. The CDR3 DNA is TGCGCCAGCAGCCAAGATCCTGGCGGGAGCGCGAATGAGCAGTTCTTC.